The clone carrying this T cell receptor (beta chain) was seen only a few times. Antigen unknown. With V trimmed by 8 bases and J by 3 bases, 9 bases remained unmatched. The germline V gene encodes CDR1 LNHNV and CDR2 YYDKDF (reference sequence). The CDR3 covers 14 residues. This sample was included in a study of blood T cells in healthy people across ages. Study conclusions and caveats: The study regarded diversity estimates from one million T cells as underestimates.

Primers used in a second PCR of roughly 7 to 12 cycles were a sample-barcoded 5' primer and a J-beta primer mix. TCRdb independently ran MiXCR on the 5' RACE reads; one entry per CDR3 protein. In the table there are about 930,000 distinct CDR3 sequences, roughly 29% of which are singletons. Healthy Russian Caucasian donors spanned ages roughly 6 to 90 years. This sample also belongs to another study, concerning T cells of mothers and their children.

This chain connects TRBV15 to TRBJ2-5; 7 bases map to TRBD2. The sample consisted of blood. The receptor was isolated from a woman in her forties in good health. The CDR3 loop reads CATGPASGEETQYF. CDR3 coding DNA: TGTGCCACCGGCCCGGCGAGCGGGGAAGAGACCCAGTACTTC.